The 19 T cell receptor beta chains in this list originate from one sample, sequenced in a study of cytomegalovirus exposure and HLA in healthy donors. Both 60 Vbeta primers and 13 Jbeta primers went into the PCR. Assay: immunoSEQ multiplex PCR; the TCRdb copy retains only in-frame clones and omits some. Of approximately 110,000 clones listed, around 67% are singletons. Sequenced input: PBMCs. The source of these receptors is a man in his 60s in good health and CMV-seropositive.

This clone occurred a few times. The rearrangement uses TRBV30 and TRBJ2-5; D is possibly TRBD2 (5 bases). The germline CDR1 and CDR2 sequences are GTSNPN and SVGIG (reference sequence). V shed 3 bases and J shed 5 bases, with 16 bases lying between them. The CDR3 contains 14 residues. Here the CDR3 reads CAWRELGRRETQYF. The CDR3 nucleotides read TGTGCCTGGAGGGAACTCGGACGGAGGGAGACCCAGTACTTC. Full variable domain (remainder filled in from reference TRBV30 and TRBJ2-5): SQTIHQWPATLVQPVGSPLSLECTVEGTSNPNLYWYRQAAGRGLQLLFYSVGIGQISSEVPQNLSASRPQDRQFILSSKKLLLSDSGFYLCAWRELGRRETQYFGPGTRLLVL.

This clone occurred a few times. The chain uses TRBV5-4 and TRBJ1-6; D is perhaps TRBD1 (5 bases). The CDR3 consists of 16 residues. The V gene lost 0 bases and the J gene lost 3 bases, with 10 bases spanning the gap. CDR1 is SGHNT and CDR2 is YYREEE in the germline V gene (reference sequence). The CDR3 reads CASSLVGGIYNSPLHF. The CDR3 DNA sequence: TGTGCCAGCAGCTTGGTCGGGGGTATCTATAATTCACCCCTCCACTTT.

The V gene is TRBV5-1, the J gene TRBJ2-7; D is unresolved. V lost 4 bases and J lost 6, with 11 bases in between. CDR1 is SGHRS, CDR2 YFSETQ, per germline. The CDR3 runs 12 residues. CDR3 residues: CASSLQTGEQYF. The CDR3 DNA follows: TGCGCCAGCAGCCTCCAAACGGGCGAGCAGTACTTC.

The chain has TRBV2 and TRBJ1-3; D may be TRBD1 (6 bases). The germline CDR1 and CDR2 sequences are SNHLY and FYNNEI. This CDR3 region has 15 residues. V dropped 2 bases and J dropped 0 bases, with 8 bases sitting between them. CDR3 in DNA: TGTGCCAGCAGTGAAACCAGGGGCTCTGGAAACACCATATATTTT. Protein sequence: CASSETRGSGNTIYF.

The chain recombines TRBV5-8 with TRBJ2-5; 10 bases map to TRBD2. CDR1 SGHTS and CDR2 YDEGEE come from the germline V gene. The CDR3 loop spans 15 amino acids. Trimming took 2 bases from V and 9 from J; bases not matched to a gene: 10. The CDR3 loop reads CASSFLAGAARAQYF. The CDR3 DNA sequence: TGTGCCAGCAGCTTCCTAGCGGGGGCCGCCCGGGCCCAGTACTTC.

V gene TRBV6-6 combines with J gene TRBJ1-5; no definite D call. CDR1 and CDR2 (germline): MNHNY, SVGAGI (reference sequence). V was shortened by 6 bases and J by 6 bases, with 9 bases between the two germline ends. The CDR3 has 12 residues. CDR3 nucleotides: TGTGCCAGCAGGGAGGCTGGTCAGCCCCAGCATTTT. Protein sequence: CASREAGQPQHF.

This chain joins TRBV28 and TRBJ2-1; 9 bases fit TRBD2. The germline V gene has CDR1 MDHEN and CDR2 SYDVKM. J gave up 6 bases and V 7 bases, and 13 bases lay outside the gene matches. This CDR3 spans 16 amino acids. The CDR3 reads CASTRGGAGGRNEQFF. CDR3 nucleotides: TGTGCCAGCACCCGGGGGGGAGCGGGGGGACGCAATGAGCAGTTCTTC.

The chain links TRBV27 to TRBJ2-1, with TRBD2 identical over 13 bases. Germline CDR1 MNHEY, CDR2 SMNVEV (reference sequence). V shed 5 bases, J shed 3 bases, and the junction held 7 bases outside the gene matches. This CDR3 comprises 17 residues. CDR3: CASSRRLAGGGYNEQFF. The CDR3 nucleotides read TGTGCCAGCAGTAGGAGACTAGCGGGGGGAGGCTACAATGAGCAGTTCTTC.

The table lists this clone with a count of one. This chain connects TRBV15 to TRBJ1-2, with 8 bases lining up with TRBD1. CDR1 and CDR2 from the germline V gene are LNHNV and YYDKDF (reference sequence). This CDR3 is 14 amino acids long. The V and J ends lost 1 base and 5 bases, in that order; junction bases with no gene match: 3. The CDR3 region is CATSRGGQEYGYTF. DNA of the CDR3: TGTGCCACCAGCAGAGGGGGACAGGAGTATGGCTACACCTTC.

This chain connects TRBV20-1 to TRBJ1-1; D gene unclear. V shed 1 base and J shed 11 bases, with 2 bases lying between them. The CDR3 spans 8 residues. Germline CDR1 is DFQATT and CDR2 is SNEGSKA (reference sequence). CDR3 residues: CSARAAFF. CDR3 bases: TGCAGTGCTAGAGCGGCTTTCTTT.

The rearrangement links TRBV29-1 to TRBJ2-1, with D hard to call. Trimming stripped 0 bases from V and 0 bases from J, with 15 bases between. This CDR3 comprises 17 residues. Germline V lookup: CDR1 SQVTM, CDR2 ANQGSEA. In nucleotides, the CDR3 is TGCAGCGTTGAAGACTCAGGCTCTCCCAGCTCCTACAATGAGCAGTTCTTC. It is translated as CSVEDSGSPSSYNEQFF.

Details on this clone: In the same sample, other DNA sequences code for this CDR3. The gene calls are TRBV5-4 and TRBJ2-7; possible D gene TRBD1, 5 bases. CDR1 is SGHNT, CDR2 YYREEE, per germline (reference sequence). CDR3 length: 14 residues. V lost 4 bases and J 1 base, leaving 12 bases between the germline ends. The CDR3 DNA reads TGTGCCAGCAGCCCCCGGGCAGGGTCCTACGAGCAGTACTTC. Encoded protein: CASSPRAGSYEQYF.

In its sample, this clone was seen once. This rearrangement joins TRBV28 to TRBJ1-6; 7 bases map to TRBD1. With V trimmed by 4 bases and J by 0 bases, 12 bases remained unmatched. The CDR3 is made up of 19 amino acids. Germline-derived CDR1 and CDR2 are MDHEN and SYDVKM. CDR3 coding DNA: TGTGCCAGCAGTTCGCCGATAGGGGGCCCGAGCTCCTATAATTCACCCCTCCACTTT. Encoded protein: CASSSPIGGPSSYNSPLHF.

V and J are TRBV2 and TRBJ1-5, with D uncertain. Germline assignment: CDR1 SNHLY and CDR2 FYNNEI. This CDR3 is built from 12 residues. V lost 6 bases and J 2 bases, leaving 5 bases between the germline ends. CDR3 amino acids: CASRLGNQPQHF. CDR3 bases: TGTGCCAGCAGACTTGGCAATCAGCCCCAGCATTTT.

This rearrangement joins TRBV7-2 to TRBJ2-1; TRBD2 matches 9 bases. CDR1 and CDR2 from the germline V gene are SGHTA and FQGNSA. V shed 5 bases and J 4 bases; nucleotides not matched to a gene: 12. The length of the CDR3 is 17 residues. The CDR3 coding sequence is TGTGCCAGCAGCCGCCTTGATGCCGCGGGGGGGTACAATGAGCAGTTCTTC. It yields the protein CASSRLDAAGGYNEQFF.

This clone showed up just once. Relative to the germline gene, one junction end is altered; a read error may explain this. V and J are TRBV29-1 and TRBJ1-1; D might be TRBD1 (5 bases). Germline V gene sequence: CDR1 SQVTM, CDR2 ANQGSEA. The CDR3 spans 10 residues. The CDR3 sequence is CGIGDTEAFF. In DNA form, the CDR3 reads TGTGGAATAGGGGACACTGAAGCTTTCTTT.

This clone was seen only once. The rearrangement uses TRBV10-3 and TRBJ1-1; weak D call: TRBD1 (5 bases). This CDR3 spans 13 amino acids. Germline loops: CDR1 ENHRY, CDR2 SYGVKD. V lost 11 bases, J lost 3 bases, and 16 bases lay in between. Here the CDR3 reads CAATGTGDTEAFF. The CDR3 bases are TGTGCCGCAACAGGCACGGGGGACACTGAAGCTTTCTTT.

This clone was seen only once. The chain couples TRBV7-9 to TRBJ1-5; the D is unclear. The V and J ends lost 5 bases and 11 bases respectively, with 13 bases between them. Germline lookup yields CDR1 SEHNR and CDR2 FQNEAQ (reference sequence). The CDR3 totals 12 residues. CDR3 bases: TGTGCCAGCAGCCCACCCTTGGGAGCCCAGCATTTT. This sequence encodes CASSPPLGAQHF.

V is TRBV6-6 and J is TRBJ1-1, with D unclear. Germline V gene sequence: CDR1 MNHNY, CDR2 SVGAGI (reference sequence). The CDR3 spans 13 residues. Trimming left V 4 bases short and J 2 bases short, with 8 bases between. CDR3 in amino acids: CASSFGTNTEAFF. The CDR3 DNA reads TGTGCCAGCAGTTTCGGTACCAACACTGAAGCTTTCTTT.